This entry describes one T cell receptor (beta chain). These data come from a study of blood T cell repertoires in COVID-19. Generated by immunoSEQ multiplex PCR, the TCRdb table keeps only in-frame clones and is missing some. Among 300,000 to 400,000 clones listed, 87% were seen once. V lost 6 bases and J lost 4; bases outside the gene matches: 15. Per the germline V gene, CDR1 is MDHEN and CDR2 is SYDVKM. The CDR3 totals 19 residues. The receptor was isolated from a young man with COVID-19, enrolled during active disease. Source material: peripheral blood. The chain has TRBV28 and TRBJ2-3; 14 nucleotides line up with TRBD2. CDR3 residues: CASRIPGTSGSLSADTQYF. The CDR3 DNA reads TGTGCCAGCAGAATCCCCGGGACTAGCGGGAGTCTTAGCGCAGATACGCAGTATTTT.